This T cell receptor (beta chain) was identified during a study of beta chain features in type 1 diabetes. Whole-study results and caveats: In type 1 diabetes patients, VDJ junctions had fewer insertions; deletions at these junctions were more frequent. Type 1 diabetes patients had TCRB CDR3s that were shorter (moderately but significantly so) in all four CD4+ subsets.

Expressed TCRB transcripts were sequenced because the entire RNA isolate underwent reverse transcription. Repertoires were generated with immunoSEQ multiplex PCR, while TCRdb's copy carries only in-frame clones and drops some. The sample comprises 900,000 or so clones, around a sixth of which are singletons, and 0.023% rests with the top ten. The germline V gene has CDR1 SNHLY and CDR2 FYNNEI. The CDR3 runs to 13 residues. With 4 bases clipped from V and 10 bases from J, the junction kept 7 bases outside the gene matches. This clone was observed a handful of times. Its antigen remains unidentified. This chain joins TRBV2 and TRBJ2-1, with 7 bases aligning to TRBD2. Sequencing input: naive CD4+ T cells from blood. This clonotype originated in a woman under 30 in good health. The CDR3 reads CASSVREVGEQFF. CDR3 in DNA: TGTGCCAGCAGTGTCCGGGAGGTGGGGGAGCAGTTCTTC.